This entry is about one T cell receptor (beta chain). In its sample, this clonotype was seen many times. Its antigen has not been determined. The record has no base qualities; no much larger clone is one base away. From V the trimming removes 4 bases and from J it removes 2 bases, while the gene matches leave 7 bases of the junction unaccounted for. The germline V gene specifies LGHNA as CDR1 and YNFKEQ as CDR2. Spanning cysteine to phenylalanine, the CDR3 consists of 15 amino acids. CDR3 DNA only is kept here, 45 bases in frame from base 1. To prepare the library, RT-PCR was applied. TCRdb records Illumina HiSeq 2500 as the sequencer. TCRdb trimmed the raw reads at Q25, called clones with MiXCR and kept productive beta chains. Entries that share a CDR3 protein sequence are merged under the most common genes and DNA. Present in this sample are about 570,000 distinct CDR3 sequences, over 9% of which were seen just once. 9.5% to 12% of the sample lies in the top ten.

The data were taken from a study of response to subunit inactivated influenza vaccine (dated by TCRdb to the late 2010s). Describing the broader study: To follow how T cells responded to a trivalent subunit inactivated influenza vaccine, the researchers relied on deep quantitative profiling of the T cell receptor repertoire.

What the authors observed across the whole study: According to the authors, only a limited number of new T cells may be recruited by each seasonal influenza vaccination.

These data are also associated with another study on T cells expressing NK-cell markers. The second publication reports: TCR beta cDNA libraries were prepared using 5'RACE template switching, which introduced a universal primer site and unique molecular identifiers. TCR beta-chain repertoires were profiled in sorted CD3+CD56+NKG2C+, CD3+CD56+NKG2C- and CD3+CD56-NKG2C+ T-cell subsets from roughly eight donors. Seven of the eight sequenced donors were HCMV-seropositive and one was HCMV-seronegative. To restrict sorting to alphabetaTCR-expressing T cells, an anti-gammadeltaTCR antibody was added in several experiments. For roughly 6 donors, the dominant CD3+CD56+NKG2C+ clonotypes were among the top 10 CD8+ clonotypes and accounted for 1.0-7.0% of CD8+ T cells. Those dominant clonotypes were again the most abundant among CD3+CD56-NKG2C+ cells in several donors, at about 28.3-65%. It remained unclear whether the expanded NKG2C-expressing T cell clones were specific for HCMV antigens. Randomly selected healthy volunteers, three men and five women, were used as the eight sequenced donors. HCMV-specific IgG was detected in serum with a commercial ELISA kit to determine HCMV serostatus. Peripheral blood mononuclear cells were isolated from blood by Ficoll density gradient centrifugation. For about six donors, bulk peripheral blood T-cell repertoires were also sequenced from unsorted PBMC. cDNA synthesis was primed from the TCR beta constant segment and was followed by two successive PCR amplification steps. Sequencing of the libraries produced 2 x 150 bp reads on Illumina HiSeq 2000/2500, MiSeq or NextSeq. MIGEC was used to demultiplex reads and group reads by UMI, and MiTCR was used to assemble and quantify clonotypes. To remove erroneous sequences, TCR cDNA sequences were retained only when supported by two or more reads. The tcR package was used for downstream repertoire analysis, with clonotypes matched between fractions based on CDR3 nucleotide sequence plus V segment. Antigen specificity was annotated against VDJdb with VDJmatch, allowing one amino acid substitution in CDR3.

The V and J segments used are TRBV4-2 and TRBJ2-5, with TRBD1 identical over 7 junction bases. The sequence was obtained from a man between 50 and 59 years old who received an inactivated influenza vaccine. Donor details come from another sample of the same person, matched by shared clones. The sample was PBMCs from blood, taken on the day of vaccination. The DNA sequence follows: TGTGCCAGCAGCCGAGGGGGACAGCCACAAGAGACCCAGTACTTC. This sequence encodes CASSRGGQPQETQYF.